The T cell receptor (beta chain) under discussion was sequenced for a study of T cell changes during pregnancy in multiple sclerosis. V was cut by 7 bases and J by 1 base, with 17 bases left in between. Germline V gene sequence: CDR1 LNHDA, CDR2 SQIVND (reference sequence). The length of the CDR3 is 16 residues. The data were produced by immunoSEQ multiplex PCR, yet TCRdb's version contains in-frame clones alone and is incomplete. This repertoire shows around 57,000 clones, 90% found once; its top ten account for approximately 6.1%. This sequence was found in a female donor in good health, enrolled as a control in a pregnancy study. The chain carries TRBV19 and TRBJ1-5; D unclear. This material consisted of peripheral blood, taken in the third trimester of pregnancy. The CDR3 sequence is CASTQRGGKSNQPQHF. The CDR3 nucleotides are TGTGCCAGTACCCAACGAGGCGGGAAGAGCAATCAGCCCCAGCATTTT.